Presented here are 23 T cell receptor beta chains from one specimen sequenced in a study of technical replicates of blood from several donors. The data were produced by immunoSEQ multiplex PCR, yet TCRdb's version contains in-frame clones alone and is incomplete. This sample has some 90,000 clones, with 90% to 95% found just once. The sample taken for sequencing was T cells isolated from PBMCs. Source of these receptors: a human donor in good health.

The chain links TRBV4-1 to TRBJ2-7; TRBD1 matches 8 bases. V shed 1 base, J shed 3 bases, and the junction held 2 bases outside the gene matches. Germline loops: CDR1 MGHRA, CDR2 YSYEKL. The CDR3 covers 14 residues. The CDR3 region has the DNA TGCGCCAGCAGCCAAGGGACAGGGTTCTACGAGCAGTACTTC. It encodes CASSQGTGFYEQYF.

The chain uses TRBV7-2 and TRBJ2-3; 8 nucleotides agree with TRBD2. This CDR3 has 16 amino acids. The junction had 12 bases not matched to a gene; V was cut back by 4 bases and J by 6 bases. Germline CDR1 SGHTA, CDR2 FQGNSA. The CDR3 coding sequence is TGTGCCAGCAGCTCCCAACCTAGCGGGTTGGGGGATACGCAGTATTTT. This gives the protein CASSSQPSGLGDTQYF. Full variable domain (remainder filled in from reference TRBV7-2 and TRBJ2-3): GAGVSQSPSNKVTEKGKDVELRCDPISGHTALYWYRQSLGQGLEFLIYFQGNSAPDKSGLPSDRFSAERTGGSVSTLTIQRTQQEDSAVYLCASSSQPSGLGDTQYFGPGTRLTVL.

V gene TRBV7-9 combines with J gene TRBJ2-6; possible D gene TRBD1, 6 bases. There are 19 residues in the CDR3. Germline V lookup: CDR1 SEHNR, CDR2 FQNEAQ (reference sequence). V dropped 5 bases and J dropped 1 base, with 21 bases sitting between them. CDR3 nucleotide sequence: TGTGCCAGCAGCCCTCAAGGGGGTCAGGGTAGGTCTGGGGCCAACGTCCTGACTTTC. Translated: CASSPQGGQGRSGANVLTF.

The chain employs TRBV20-1 and TRBJ2-1; D may be TRBD1 (5 bases). Germline CDR1 reads DFQATT; CDR2 reads SNEGSKA (reference sequence). Trimming took 6 bases from V and 4 from J, leaving 7 bases between them. The CDR3 consists of 11 residues. The CDR3 spells CSAQGYNEQFF. The CDR3 DNA reads as TGCAGTGCCCAGGGATACAATGAGCAGTTCTTC.

In this sample, this clone turned up once. J is TRBJ1-6 and V is TRBV2; no firm D call. Deletions cut 6 bases from V and 8 bases from J, with 11 bases between. Germline CDR1 SNHLY, CDR2 FYNNEI. CDR3 size: 13 residues. As DNA, the CDR3 is TGTGCCAGCAGCTATCCAGGTTATTCACCCCTCCACTTT. Its protein product is CASSYPGYSPLHF.

This chain joins TRBV29-1 and TRBJ2-2; D ambiguous. CDR1 and CDR2 from the germline V gene are SQVTM and ANQGSEA. The CDR3 sequence is 14 residues long. The germline V and J ends were trimmed by 0 bases and 2 bases, with 7 bases remaining between them. For the CDR3, the DNA is TGCAGCGTTGAAGATGTGCTAAACACCGGGGAGCTGTTTTTT. The encoded protein is CSVEDVLNTGELFF.

The chain is built from TRBV7-9 and TRBJ2-5; possibly TRBD1 for D (5 bases). Germline CDR1 reads SEHNR; CDR2 reads FQNEAQ (reference sequence). The length of the CDR3 is 11 residues. Trimming removed 4 bases at V and 5 bases at J, with 5 bases between. CDR3: CASSSGETQYF. In nucleotides, the CDR3 is TGTGCCAGCAGCTCAGGGGAGACCCAGTACTTC.

The V gene is TRBV5-1, the J gene TRBJ1-5; no clear D. The CDR3 runs to 15 residues. Trimming stripped 2 bases from V and 1 base from J, with 10 bases between. From germline, CDR1 is SGHRS and CDR2 YFSETQ. The CDR3 is CASSLDAASNQPQHF. CDR3 nucleotide sequence: TGCGCCAGCAGCTTAGACGCGGCCAGCAATCAGCCCCAGCATTTT.

This rearrangement joins TRBV10-3 to TRBJ1-2; D gene ambiguous. Deletions cut 3 bases from V and 4 bases from J, with 12 bases between. CDR3 length: 14 amino acids. CDR1 ENHRY and CDR2 SYGVKD come from the germline V gene. The CDR3 DNA is TGTGCCATCAGTGATGAGACTACCGGCTATGGCTACACCTTC. This encodes CAISDETTGYGYTF.

The rearrangement links TRBV6-4 to TRBJ2-3, with D unclear. CDR1 is MRHNA, CDR2 SNTAGT, per germline. This CDR3 is 13 amino acids long. V gave up 4 bases and J gave up 0 bases, with 5 bases separating them. This chain's CDR3 is CASSAESTDTQYF. CDR3 sequence (DNA): TGTGCCAGCAGTGCAGAAAGCACAGATACGCAGTATTTT.

The CDR3 sequence is CASSQSSGRAKNEQFF. The CDR3 DNA is TGCGCCAGCAGCCAGTCTAGCGGGAGGGCTAAGAATGAGCAGTTCTTC. The gene calls are TRBV4-1 and TRBJ2-1, with TRBD2 matching 12 bases. The V gene end was trimmed by 3 bases and the J gene end by 7 bases; junction bases not matched to a gene: 7. The CDR3 consists of 16 residues. CDR1 and CDR2 from the germline V gene are MGHRA and YSYEKL.

The gene calls are TRBV7-9 and TRBJ1-3; D is perhaps TRBD1 (5 bases). Trimming pared 8 bases from V and 8 bases from J, leaving 16 bases between. Germline V lookup: CDR1 SEHNR, CDR2 FQNEAQ (reference sequence). The CDR3 is made up of 13 amino acids. The CDR3 DNA reads as TGTGCCAGCGGATTTGGGGCCATGGACACCATATATTTT. It is translated as CASGFGAMDTIYF.

The V and J genes are TRBV28 and TRBJ2-7; no reliable D call. Germline V gene lookup returns CDR1 MDHEN and CDR2 SYDVKM. V was pared by 8 bases and J by 3 bases, with 8 bases between. This CDR3 region has 11 residues. Written as DNA, the CDR3 is TGTGCCAGCGTACGAGACTACGAGCAGTACTTC. It specifies CASVRDYEQYF.

This clone showed up just once. This chain uses TRBV7-3 with TRBJ2-7; 7 bases map to TRBD1. The CDR3 has 15 residues. J lost 2 bases, V lost 2 bases, and 6 bases had no gene match. The germline gives CDR1 SGHTA, CDR2 FQGTGA. CDR3 coding DNA: TGTGCCAGCAGCTTACGGGACAGATTAACCTACGAGCAGTACTTC. It encodes CASSLRDRLTYEQYF. The entire variable domain, with the rest obtained from reference TRBV7-3 and TRBJ2-7, is as follows: GAGVSQTPSNKVTEKGKYVELRCDPISGHTALYWYRQSLGQGPEFLIYFQGTGAADDSGLPNDRFFAVRPEGSVSTLKIQRTERGDSAVYLCASSLRDRLTYEQYFGPGTRLTVT.

The chain employs TRBV27 and TRBJ2-7, with 8 bases that match TRBD1. The length of the CDR3 is 13 residues. The V and J ends lost 3 bases and 5 bases, in that order; junction bases with no gene match: 3. CDR1 is MNHEY, CDR2 SMNVEV, per germline (reference sequence). The CDR3 sequence: CASSFGQGDEQYF. The CDR3 coding sequence is TGTGCCAGCAGTTTCGGACAGGGTGACGAGCAGTACTTC.

V and J are TRBV28 and TRBJ2-7, with D uncertain. Germline CDR1 is MDHEN and CDR2 is SYDVKM. The CDR3 has 11 residues. Between the trimmed V and J ends, which lost 1 base and 4 bases, there was a span of 2 bases. CDR3 nucleotides: TGTGCCAGCAGTTTATTATACGAGCAGTACTTC. It is translated as CASSLLYEQYF.

This chain connects TRBV9 to TRBJ1-5, with D possibly TRBD1 on 5 matching bases. Trimming shortened V by 4 bases and J by 5 bases, and 13 bases separated the two germline ends. Germline V CDR1 and CDR2: SGDLS, YYNGEE. The CDR3 spans 14 residues. The CDR3 is CASSPGTDHQPQHF. The CDR3 DNA follows: TGTGCCAGCAGCCCTGGGACTGACCATCAGCCCCAGCATTTT. The variable domain in full, with the rest retrieved from reference TRBV9 and TRBJ1-5, is DSGVTQTPKHLITATGQRVTLRCSPRSGDLSVYWYQQSLDQGLQFLIQYYNGEERAKGNILERFSAQQFPDLHSELNLSSLELGDSALYFCASSPGTDHQPQHFGDGTRLSIL.

The V gene is TRBV6-5, the J gene TRBJ2-2; D is unclear. V was pared by 2 bases and J by 5 bases, with 3 bases between. The CDR3 totals 12 residues. Germline V lookup: CDR1 MNHEY, CDR2 SVGAGI. CDR3 nucleotide sequence: TGTGCCAGCAGTTACCCTACCGGGGAGCTGTTTTTT. This translates into CASSYPTGELFF.

V and J are TRBV29-1 and TRBJ2-1, with D possibly TRBD1 on 5 matching bases. Germline V gene data show CDR1 as SQVTM and CDR2 as ANQGSEA. V was trimmed by 6 bases and J by 8 bases, leaving 17 bases between them. This CDR3 is 13 amino acids long. The DNA of the CDR3 is TGCAGCGTCCCGGACACTCTGTCGGATGAGCAGTTCTTC. Protein: CSVPDTLSDEQFF.

The rearrangement uses TRBV5-1 and TRBJ1-1; 9 bases line up with TRBD1. V lost 0 bases, J lost 4 bases, and 1 base stayed unmatched. The CDR3 has 14 residues. The V gene's germline CDR1 is SGHRS and CDR2 YFSETQ. The CDR3 loop is CASSLGDRVTEAFF. CDR3 nucleotides: TGCGCCAGCAGCTTGGGGGACAGGGTCACTGAAGCTTTCTTT.

The chain recombines TRBV18 with TRBJ2-3, with 14 bases identical to TRBD2. The CDR3 runs 18 residues. The germline CDR1 and CDR2 sequences are KGHSH and LQKENI. V gave up 6 bases and J gave up 1 base; unmatched junction bases: 9. Here the CDR3 reads CASSRIGTSGSGTDTQYF. The CDR3 bases are TGTGCCAGCTCCCGAATAGGGACTAGCGGGAGTGGCACAGATACGCAGTATTTT.

This clone showed up just once. The chain joins TRBV5-6 to TRBJ2-7; 7 bases agree with TRBD1. Trimming cost V 1 base and J 6 bases; bases outside gene matches: 7. Germline CDR1 is SGHDT and CDR2 is YYEEEE. The length of the CDR3 is 14 residues. The chain's CDR3 is CASSLSDRGLEQYF. CDR3 DNA: TGTGCCAGCAGCTTGAGTGATAGGGGGCTCGAGCAGTACTTC. Full variable domain (rest looked up from reference TRBV5-6 and TRBJ2-7): DAGVTQSPTHLIKTRGQQVTLRCSPKSGHDTVSWYQQALGQGPQFIFQYYEEEERQRGNFPDRFSGHQFPNYSSELNVNALLLGDSALYLCASSLSDRGLEQYFGPGTRLTVT.

This chain links TRBV13 with TRBJ2-7, with D possibly matching TRBD2 (5 bases). The V and J ends lost 5 bases and 5 bases respectively, with 10 bases between them. This CDR3 is 12 amino acids long. The V gene's germline CDR1 is PRHDT and CDR2 FYEKMQ (reference sequence). The CDR3: CASSEGEDEQYF. DNA of the CDR3: TGTGCCAGCAGCGAGGGAGAGGACGAGCAGTACTTC.